A selection of T cell receptor beta chains follows, all from one sample in a study of CD8 T cells in ankylosing spondylitis. MiXCR was run by TCRdb on the 5' RACE reads, yielding one entry per CDR3 protein. The sample has 300,000 to 400,000 distinct CDR3 sequences, about a fifth seen once. The source material was blood, either unsorted or a sorted T cell fraction (not recorded which). These receptors came from a male donor with ankylosing spondylitis. Both conserved end residues are part of each CDR3. D genes are given only for firm matches. Clone size is given for some rows only: seen once, a few or many times, or a class if the clone is expanded.

>13|TRBV7-2|many|.|TRBJ1-5
TGTGCCAGCAGTTTAGAACGGGATCAGCCCCAGCATTTT
CASSLERDQPQHF
>14|TRBV4-2|few|.|TRBJ2-7
TGTGCCAGCAGCCAAGAGATGGACTCCTACGAGCAGTACTTC
CASSQEMDSYEQYF
>17|TRBV4-1|many|TRBD2|TRBJ2-2
TGCGCCAGCAGCCAAGGACTAGCGGAGACCCGGGGCGGGGAGCTGTTTTTT
CASSQGLAETRGGELFF
>15|TRBV28|few|TRBD1|TRBJ2-2
TGTGCCAGCAGTCCCCTACAGGGGCGTACCGGGGAGCTGTTTTTT
CASSPLQGRTGELFF
>19|TRBV3-1|.|TRBD2|TRBJ2-6
TGTGCCAGCAGCCAAGTGGGACTAGCGGGTCCCTCTGAGGCCAACGTCCTGACTTTC
CASSQVGLAGPSEANVLTF
>13|TRBV20-1|.|.|TRBJ2-4
TGCAGTGCTAGGCCTTCGGGCCAAAACATTCAGTACTTC
CSARPSGQNIQYF
>16|TRBV29-1|.|TRBD2|TRBJ2-1
TGCAGCGTTGAGAAGGCTAGCGGGAGGGCCAACTATGAGCAGTTCTTC
CSVEKASGRANYEQFF
>14|TRBV20-1|few|.|TRBJ1-6
TGCAGTGCTAGGAACACAGCGGGAAATTCACCCCTCCACTTT
CSARNTAGNSPLHF
>15|TRBV7-9|.|.|TRBJ1-6
TGTGCCAGCAGCTTAGAGGCTGGGCAGGGTTCACCCCTCCACTTT
CASSLEAGQGSPLHF
>14|TRBV5-1|.|.|TRBJ2-5
TGCGCCAGCAGCTTGGACAGCGGTCCAGAGACCCAGTACTTC
CASSLDSGPETQYF